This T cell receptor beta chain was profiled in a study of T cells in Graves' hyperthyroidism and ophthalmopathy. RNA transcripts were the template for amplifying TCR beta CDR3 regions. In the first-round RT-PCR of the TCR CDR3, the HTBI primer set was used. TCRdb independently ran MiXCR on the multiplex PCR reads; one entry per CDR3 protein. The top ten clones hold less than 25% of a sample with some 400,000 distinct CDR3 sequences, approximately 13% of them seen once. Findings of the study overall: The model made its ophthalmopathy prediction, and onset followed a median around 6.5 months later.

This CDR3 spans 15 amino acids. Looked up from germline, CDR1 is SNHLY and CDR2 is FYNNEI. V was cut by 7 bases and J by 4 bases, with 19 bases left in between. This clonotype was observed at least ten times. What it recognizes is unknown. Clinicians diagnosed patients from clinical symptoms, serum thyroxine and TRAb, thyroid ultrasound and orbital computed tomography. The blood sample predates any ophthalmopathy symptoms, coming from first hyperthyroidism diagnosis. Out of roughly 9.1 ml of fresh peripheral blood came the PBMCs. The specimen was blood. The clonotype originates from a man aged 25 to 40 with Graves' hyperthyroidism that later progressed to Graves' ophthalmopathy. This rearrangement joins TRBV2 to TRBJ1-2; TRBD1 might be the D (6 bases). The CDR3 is CASIMRTTGPYGYTF. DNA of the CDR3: TGTGCCAGCATCATGAGGACGACAGGCCCCTATGGCTACACCTTC.